A single T cell receptor beta chain is shown here with its context. Data came from immunoSEQ multiplex PCR; TCRdb stores just in-frame clones and leaves some out. This repertoire shows about 72,000 clones, roughly nine tenths found once; its top ten account for 0.7%. This record belongs to a study of T cell changes during pregnancy in multiple sclerosis. CDR3 length: 13 residues. Germline V gene lookup returns CDR1 GTSNPN and CDR2 SVGIG (reference sequence). Trimming pared 2 bases from V and 6 bases from J, leaving 12 bases between. The sequence was obtained from a female donor in good health, enrolled as a control in a pregnancy study. The chain employs TRBV30 and TRBJ2-3; the D gene is possibly TRBD2 (5 bases). The sample was peripheral blood, taken in the third trimester of pregnancy. CDR3: CAWSPGLEDTQYF. The CDR3 DNA reads as TGTGCCTGGAGTCCCGGACTGGAGGATACGCAGTATTTT.